This T cell receptor (beta chain) is from a study of T cells in Graves' hyperthyroidism and ophthalmopathy. Study-level findings and limits: Ophthalmopathy was separated from stable hyperthyroidism by a 13 V-J model.

This clonotype was seen a handful of times. Its antigen is as yet unknown. At least 3 on the Clinical Activity Score was recorded for ophthalmopathy patients, who also had NOSPECS grade at least 4 and duration under 3 months. Not enrolled were patients with uncontrolled infection, other autoimmune disease, pregnancy or lactation. Clinical symptoms, serum thyroxine and TRAb, thyroid ultrasound and orbital computed tomography together formed the diagnostic basis. TCR beta CDR3 regions were amplified from RNA transcripts. First-round RT-PCR with HTBI primers amplified the TCR CDR3 region. TCRdb recomputed calls from the multiplex PCR reads with MiXCR, one row per CDR3 protein. The repertoire holds about 380,000 distinct CDR3 sequences, with approximately 17% as singletons. The sequence derives from a man between 18 and 35 years old with Graves' ophthalmopathy. Sequenced material: blood.

The CDR3 DNA reads TGTGCCAGCAGCCAGGGCGGGGTTGGTTACAATGAGCAGTTCTTC. This gives the protein CASSQGGVGYNEQFF. This chain links TRBV11-2 with TRBJ2-1; D perhaps matches TRBD2 (6 bases). V was shortened by 5 bases and J by 4 bases, with 15 bases between the two germline ends. Looked up from germline, CDR1 is SGHAT and CDR2 is FQNNGV. The CDR3 covers 15 residues.